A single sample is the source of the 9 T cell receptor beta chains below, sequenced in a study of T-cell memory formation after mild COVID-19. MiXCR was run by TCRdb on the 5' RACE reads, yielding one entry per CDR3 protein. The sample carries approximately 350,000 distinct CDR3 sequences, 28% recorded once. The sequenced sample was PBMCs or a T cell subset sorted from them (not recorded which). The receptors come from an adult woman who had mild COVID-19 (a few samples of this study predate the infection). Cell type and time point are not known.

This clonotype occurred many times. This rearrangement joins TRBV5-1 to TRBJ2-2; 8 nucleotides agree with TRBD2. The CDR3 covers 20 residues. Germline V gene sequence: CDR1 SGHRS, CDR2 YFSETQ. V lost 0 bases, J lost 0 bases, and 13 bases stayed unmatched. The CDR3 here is CASSLEARRALAANTGELFF. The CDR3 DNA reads TGCGCCAGCAGCTTGGAAGCCCGCCGAGCACTAGCGGCGAACACCGGGGAGCTGTTTTTT.

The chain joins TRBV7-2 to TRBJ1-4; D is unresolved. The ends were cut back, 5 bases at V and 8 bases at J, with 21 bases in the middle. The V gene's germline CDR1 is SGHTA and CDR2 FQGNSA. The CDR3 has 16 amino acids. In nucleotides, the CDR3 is TGTGCCAGCAGCCAACGGGCCTACCTTCAAGGCGAAAAACTGTTTTTT. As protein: CASSQRAYLQGEKLFF.

CDR3 in DNA: TGTGCCAGCAGCGTAGGGCAGGGAGGCCACGAGCAGTACTTC. This gives the protein CASSVGQGGHEQYF. The chain carries TRBV9 and TRBJ2-7, with D maybe TRBD2 (6 bases). This CDR3 is 14 amino acids long. Trimming pared 0 bases from V and 5 bases from J, leaving 12 bases between. Germline assignment: CDR1 SGDLS and CDR2 YYNGEE.

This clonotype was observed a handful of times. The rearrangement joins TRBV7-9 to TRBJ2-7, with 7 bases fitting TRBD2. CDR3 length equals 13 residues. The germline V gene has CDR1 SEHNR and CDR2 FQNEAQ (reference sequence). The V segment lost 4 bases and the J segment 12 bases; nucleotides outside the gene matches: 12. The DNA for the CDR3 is TGTGCCAGCAGCTCGACGCTCGAGGGAGGGCGGTACTTC. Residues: CASSSTLEGGRYF.

CDR3 nucleotide sequence: TGCGCCAGCAGCTTGGACCCCAGGGGCAATGAGCAGTTCTTC. Amino acid sequence: CASSLDPRGNEQFF. The chain has TRBV5-1 and TRBJ2-1, with a possible D match to TRBD1 (6 bases). The CDR3 is 14 residues long. The germline V and J ends were trimmed by 0 bases and 6 bases, with 10 bases remaining between them. In germline, CDR1 is SGHRS, CDR2 YFSETQ. Full variable domain (missing parts from reference TRBV5-1 and TRBJ2-1): KAGVTQTPRYLIKTRGQQVTLSCSPISGHRSVSWYQQTPGQGLQFLFEYFSETQRNKGNFPGRFSGRQFSNSRSEMNVSTLELGDSALYLCASSLDPRGNEQFFGPGTRLTVL.

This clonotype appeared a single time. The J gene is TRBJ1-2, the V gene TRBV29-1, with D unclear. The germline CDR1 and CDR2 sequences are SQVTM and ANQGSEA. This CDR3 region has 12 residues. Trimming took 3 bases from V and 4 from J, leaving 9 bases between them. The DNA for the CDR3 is TGCAGCGTTGAGATTCTCCTCTATGGCTACACCTTC. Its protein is CSVEILLYGYTF.

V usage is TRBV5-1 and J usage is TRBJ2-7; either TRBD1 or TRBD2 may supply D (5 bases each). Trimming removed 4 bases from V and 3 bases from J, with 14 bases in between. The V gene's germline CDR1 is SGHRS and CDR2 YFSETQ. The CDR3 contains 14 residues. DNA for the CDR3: TGCGCCAGCAGCCCGACCCGAGGGGACTACGAGCAGTACTTC. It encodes CASSPTRGDYEQYF.

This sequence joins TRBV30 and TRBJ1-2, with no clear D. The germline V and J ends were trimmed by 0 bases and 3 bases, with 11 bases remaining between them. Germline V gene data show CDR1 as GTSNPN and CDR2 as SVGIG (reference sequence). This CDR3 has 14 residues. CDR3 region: CAWSVAGGDYGYTF. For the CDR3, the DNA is TGTGCCTGGAGTGTAGCAGGAGGCGACTATGGCTACACCTTC.

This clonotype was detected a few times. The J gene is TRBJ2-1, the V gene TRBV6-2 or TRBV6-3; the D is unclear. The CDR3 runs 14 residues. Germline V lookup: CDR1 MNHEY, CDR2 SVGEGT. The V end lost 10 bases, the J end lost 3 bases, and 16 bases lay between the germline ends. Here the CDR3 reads CATPDRSDYNEQFF. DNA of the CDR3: TGTGCCACTCCAGATCGCTCGGACTACAATGAGCAGTTCTTC.